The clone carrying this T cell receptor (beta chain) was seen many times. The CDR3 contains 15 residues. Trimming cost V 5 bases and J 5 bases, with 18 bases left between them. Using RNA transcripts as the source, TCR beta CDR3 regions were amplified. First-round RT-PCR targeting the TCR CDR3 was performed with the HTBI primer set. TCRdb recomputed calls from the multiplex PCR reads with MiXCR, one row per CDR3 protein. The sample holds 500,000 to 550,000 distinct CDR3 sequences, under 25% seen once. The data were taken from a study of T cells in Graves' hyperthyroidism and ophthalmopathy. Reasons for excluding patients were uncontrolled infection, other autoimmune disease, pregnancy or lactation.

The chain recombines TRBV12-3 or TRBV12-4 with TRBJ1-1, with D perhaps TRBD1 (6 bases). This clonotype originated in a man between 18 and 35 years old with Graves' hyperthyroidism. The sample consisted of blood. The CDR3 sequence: CASSRYGGLGTEAFF. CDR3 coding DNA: TGTGCCAGCAGTCGTTACGGGGGGCTGGGGACTGAAGCTTTCTTT.